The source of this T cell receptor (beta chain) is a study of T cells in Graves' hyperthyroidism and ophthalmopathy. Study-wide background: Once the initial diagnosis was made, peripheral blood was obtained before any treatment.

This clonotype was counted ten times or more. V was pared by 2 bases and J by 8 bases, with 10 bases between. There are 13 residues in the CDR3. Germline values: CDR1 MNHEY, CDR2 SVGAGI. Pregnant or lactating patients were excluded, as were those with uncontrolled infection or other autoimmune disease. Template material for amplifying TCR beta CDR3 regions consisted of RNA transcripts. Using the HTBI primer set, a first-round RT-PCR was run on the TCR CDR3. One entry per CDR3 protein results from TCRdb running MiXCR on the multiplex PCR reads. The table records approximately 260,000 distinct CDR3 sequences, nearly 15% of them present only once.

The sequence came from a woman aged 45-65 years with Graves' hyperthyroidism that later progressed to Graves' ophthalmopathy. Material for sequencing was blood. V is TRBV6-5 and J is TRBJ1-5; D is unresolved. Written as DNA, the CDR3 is TGTGCCAGCAGTTACGATGGAAGGAAGCCCCAGCATTTT. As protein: CASSYDGRKPQHF.